This T cell receptor beta chain comes out of a study of blood T cell repertoires in COVID-19. The wider study: The study drew acute and convalescent COVID-19 samples from the United States, Italy and Spain. In each case, the material was cDNA or gDNA derived from T cells, B-cell-depleted T cells, or PBMCs.

This CDR3 region has 15 residues. Germline CDR1 and CDR2: SGHDT and YYEEEE. The germline V and J ends were trimmed by 7 bases and 1 base, with 18 bases remaining between them. The authors' processing: The assay estimated nucleated cells by amplifying reference gene primers. Sequencing was performed with immunoSEQ multiplex PCR; in TCRdb, only in-frame clones are kept and a portion is missing. V, J and clone size were drawn from that table, and D and trimming were deduced from the DNA. The sample consists of approximately 210,000 clones, roughly four fifths of them appearing once. This clonotype was obtained from a woman aged 40 to 55 with acute or convalescent COVID-19. Sequenced sample: peripheral blood. This chain uses TRBV5-6 with TRBJ2-7; D unresolved. As DNA, the CDR3 is TGTGCCAGCGTATCGATAGGAGATAGGTCCTACGAGCAGTACTTC. Amino acids: CASVSIGDRSYEQYF.